The 8 T cell receptor beta chains below come from one sample, sequenced in a study of cytotoxic CD8 clonotypes in ibrutinib-treated CLL. Profiled with immunoSEQ multiplex PCR; TCRdb holds only in-frame clones, not every one. The table shows about 300,000 clones, with less than 85% occurring only once. This material consisted of PBMCs, taken at disease progression, from a patient treated with ibrutinib. The receptors here all came from a human donor with chronic lymphocytic leukemia.

The chain recombines TRBV7-3 with TRBJ2-3; D call uncertain. Per germline, CDR1 SGHTA and CDR2 FQGTGA. The V end lost 5 bases, the J end lost 6 bases, and 12 bases lay between the germline ends. The CDR3 runs to 13 residues. CDR3 sequence (DNA): TGTGCCAGCAGCCCCTCCCTTGGGGATACGCAGTATTTT. Translated: CASSPSLGDTQYF. Looking up the rest from reference TRBV7-3 and TRBJ2-3 gives the full variable domain: GAGVSQTPSNKVTEKGKYVELRCDPISGHTALYWYRQSLGQGPEFLIYFQGTGAADDSGLPNDRFFAVRPEGSVSTLKIQRTERGDSAVYLCASSPSLGDTQYFGPGTRLTVL.

The V gene is TRBV7-3, the J gene TRBJ1-1; D is perhaps TRBD1 (5 bases). CDR1 and CDR2 from the germline V gene are SGHTA and FQGTGA. Trimming removed 0 bases from V and 11 bases from J, with 13 bases in between. CDR3 length: 13 amino acids. CDR3 residues: CASSLTRGRGAFF. In DNA, the CDR3 is TGTGCCAGCAGCTTAACGCGGGGCCGGGGGGCTTTCTTT. The whole variable domain, remainder taken from reference TRBV7-3 and TRBJ1-1, is GAGVSQTPSNKVTEKGKYVELRCDPISGHTALYWYRQSLGQGPEFLIYFQGTGAADDSGLPNDRFFAVRPEGSVSTLKIQRTERGDSAVYLCASSLTRGRGAFFGQGTRLTVV.

The V call is TRBV4-2, the J call TRBJ2-5; no definite D call. The CDR3 runs to 14 residues. The ends were cut back, 4 bases at V and 1 base at J, with 10 bases in the middle. CDR1 and CDR2 from the germline V gene are LGHNA and YNFKEQ. The chain's CDR3 is CASSLAAVQETQYF. For the CDR3, the DNA is TGTGCCAGCAGCCTCGCCGCAGTCCAAGAGACCCAGTACTTC.

The rearrangement links TRBV4-1 to TRBJ1-2; TRBD1 is a possible D gene (5 bases). The germline V and J ends were trimmed by 2 bases and 7 bases, with 14 bases remaining between them. Germline CDR1 MGHRA, CDR2 YSYEKL. CDR3 length equals 14 residues. The CDR3 is CASSQLRGKGGYTF. The DNA of the CDR3 is TGCGCCAGCAGCCAACTGAGGGGAAAGGGTGGCTACACCTTC.

This clone was observed a few times. The chain uses TRBV5-1 and TRBJ1-1; D is undetermined. The V and J ends lost 4 bases and 0 bases respectively, with 13 bases between them. CDR1 and CDR2 from the germline V gene are SGHRS and YFSETQ. The length of the CDR3 is 15 residues. For the CDR3, the DNA is TGCGCCAGCAGCCCCCAGGTGGGCTTGAACACTGAAGCTTTCTTT. Protein sequence: CASSPQVGLNTEAFF.

V usage is TRBV21-1 and J usage is TRBJ1-6. TRBV21-1 is termed a pseudogene. The CDR3 consists of 13 residues. CDR3 DNA: TGTGCCAGCAGCATAGAGGGCTACTCACCCCTCCACTTT. Protein product: CASSIEGYSPLHF.

The chain combines TRBV10-1 with TRBJ2-7; D may be TRBD1 or TRBD2 (5 bases each). The CDR3 consists of 14 residues. Trimming took 3 bases from V and 2 from J, leaving 11 bases between them. Germline CDR1 is WNHNN and CDR2 is SYGVQD (reference sequence). The CDR3 loop reads CASSERGRTYEQYF. The CDR3 DNA reads TGCGCCAGCAGTGAACGGGGCAGAACCTACGAGCAGTACTTC.

V and J are TRBV11-2 and TRBJ2-1, with D possibly TRBD2 on 6 matching bases. Trimming cost V 4 bases and J 4 bases, with 17 bases left between them. Germline CDR1 and CDR2: SGHAT and FQNNGV. This CDR3 comprises 16 residues. CDR3 sequence (DNA): TGTGCCAGCAGCTCCCGGAGGGCATACAGATACAATGAGCAGTTCTTC. It codes for CASSSRRAYRYNEQFF.